The clone carrying this T cell receptor (beta chain) was counted between two and nine times. The entry originates in a study of beta chain features in type 1 diabetes. Investigators reverse transcribed all isolated RNA, so they sequenced expressed TCRB transcripts. Libraries were prepared by immunoSEQ multiplex PCR; TCRdb keeps only in-frame clonotypes and omits some of them. The sample carries roughly 400,000 clones, about 14% recorded once. This CDR3 is 16 amino acids long. The germline CDR1 and CDR2 sequences are SGHTA and FQGNSA. Trimming left V 4 bases short and J 11 bases short, with 24 bases between.

The sequence was collected from a woman under 30 in good health. This chain links TRBV7-2 with TRBJ2-1; a possible D gene is TRBD2 (5 bases). Sequenced material: naive CD4+ T cells from blood. DNA for the CDR3: TGTGCCAGCAGCTCCGAATCCACAGACTACGTAGTGCAGCAGTTCTTC. Its protein product is CASSSESTDYVVQQFF.